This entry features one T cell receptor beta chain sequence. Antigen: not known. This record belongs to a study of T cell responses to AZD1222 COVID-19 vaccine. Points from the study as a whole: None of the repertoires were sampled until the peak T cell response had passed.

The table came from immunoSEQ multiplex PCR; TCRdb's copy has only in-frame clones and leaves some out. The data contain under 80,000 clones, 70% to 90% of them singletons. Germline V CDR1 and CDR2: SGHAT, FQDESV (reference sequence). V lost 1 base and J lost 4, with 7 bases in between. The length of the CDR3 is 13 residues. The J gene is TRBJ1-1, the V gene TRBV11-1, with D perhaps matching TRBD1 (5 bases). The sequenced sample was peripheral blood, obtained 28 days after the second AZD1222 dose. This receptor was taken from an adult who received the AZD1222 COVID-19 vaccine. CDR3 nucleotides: TGTGCCAGCAGCTTAGGCAGGGCCACTGAAGCTTTCTTT. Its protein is CASSLGRATEAFF. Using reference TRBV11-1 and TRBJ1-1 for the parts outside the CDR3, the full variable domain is EAEVAQSPRYKITEKSQAVAFWCDPISGHATLYWYRQILGQGPELLVQFQDESVVDDSQLPKDRFSAERLKGVDSTLKIQPAELGDSAMYLCASSLGRATEAFFGQGTRLTVV.